These 28 T cell receptor beta chains share one sample of origin, sequenced in a study of CD8 T cells in ankylosing spondylitis (dated by TCRdb to between 2016 and 2019). Libraries were made using 5' RACE. Sequencing was carried out with an Illumina HiSeq 2500. Starting from the raw public reads, TCRdb applied fastp trimming at Q25, assembled clones with MiXCR and retained in-frame beta chains. Every distinct CDR3 protein forms one entry, paired with its most common genes and DNA. In this sample the table shows about 250,000 distinct CDR3 sequences, over 9.5% of which occur a single time. Less than 3% of the sample comes from the top ten. Sample: blood, either unsorted or a sorted T cell fraction (not recorded which). These receptors all stem from a male donor with ankylosing spondylitis or in good health (not recorded which).

The chain has TRBV11-2 and TRBJ2-3, with TRBD2 identical over 11 bases. V was pared by 1 base and J by 3 bases, with 6 bases of the junction left unmatched. This CDR3 region has 17 residues. Germline values: CDR1 SGHAT, CDR2 FQNNGV. The CDR3 DNA reads TGTGCCAGCAGCTTAGTGGCGACTAGCGGGAAGACAGATACGCAGTATTTT. It codes for CASSLVATSGKTDTQYF.

In its sample, this clonotype was seen many times. V and J are TRBV12-3 or TRBV12-4 and TRBJ2-1; tentative D call: TRBD2 (6 bases). The CDR3 extends over 13 amino acids. V lost 2 bases, J lost 8 bases, and 10 bases lay in between. The CDR3 nucleotides are TGTGCCAGCAGTTTAACTAGCTGGCATGAGCAGTTCTTC. As protein: CASSLTSWHEQFF.

This clonotype was found many times. The chain is built from TRBV10-3 and TRBJ2-7, with D possibly being TRBD2 (6 bases). In germline, CDR1 is ENHRY, CDR2 SYGVKD. Trimming removed 3 bases from V and 4 bases from J, with 16 bases in between. The CDR3 runs 15 residues. In DNA form, the CDR3 reads TGTGCCATCAGTGATGCTTGGGGGAGGTCTTACGAGCAGTACTTC. Translation gives CAISDAWGRSYEQYF.

This clonotype was seen ten or more times. CDR3 coding DNA: TGTGCCAGTCGAGGGACCGTCTCTAACTATGGCTACACCTTC. Protein sequence: CASRGTVSNYGYTF. The chain couples TRBV6-1 to TRBJ1-2; D is possibly TRBD1 (5 bases). Germline CDR1 and CDR2: MNHNS and SASEGT. This CDR3 has 14 residues. V was cut by 9 bases and J by 0 bases, with 14 bases left in between.

Of note for this clonotype: This may stem from a read error, because a much larger clone lies one nucleotide away. V and J are TRBV29-1 and TRBJ2-5, with 9 bases that match TRBD1. The CDR3 loop spans 12 amino acids. Germline-derived CDR1 and CDR2 are SQVTM and ANQGSEA. This CDR3 reads CSVGGQGIPQCF. In nucleotides, the CDR3 is TGCAGCGTGGGGGGACAGGGTATTCCCCAGTGCTTC. The full variable domain, rest sourced from reference TRBV29-1 and TRBJ2-5, is SAVISQKPSRDICQRGTSLTIQCQVDSQVTMMFWYRQQPGQSLTLIATANQGSEATYESGFVIDKFPISRPNLTFSTLTVSNMSPEDSSIYLCSVGGQGIPQCFGPGTRLLVL.

Ten or more counts support this clonotype. The chain carries TRBV9 and TRBJ2-7; D possibly uses TRBD1 or TRBD2 (5 bases each). The CDR3 spans 19 residues. The V gene's germline CDR1 is SGDLS and CDR2 YYNGEE. The V and J ends lost 0 bases and 0 bases respectively, with 22 bases between them. The CDR3 region is CASSVDFFKEGSSSYEQYF. As DNA, the CDR3 is TGTGCCAGCAGCGTAGACTTTTTCAAAGAGGGGTCGAGCTCCTACGAGCAGTACTTC.

This rearrangement joins TRBV7-9 to TRBJ2-3, with no clear D. V dropped 2 bases and J dropped 0 bases, with 6 bases sitting between them. The CDR3 length is 14 residues. In germline, CDR1 is SEHNR, CDR2 FQNEAQ (reference sequence). CDR3 sequence (DNA): TGTGCCAGCAGCTTACCAGCGAGCACAGATACGCAGTATTTT. Amino acid sequence: CASSLPASTDTQYF.

This clonotype was found many times. V is TRBV12-3 or TRBV12-4 and J is TRBJ1-2; D gene uncertain. Trimming took 3 bases from V and 8 from J, leaving 13 bases between them. This CDR3 comprises 13 residues. The DNA for the CDR3 is TGTGCCAGCAGTTTGAAGGCTGACCTGGGCTACACCTTC. Amino acid sequence: CASSLKADLGYTF.

In this sample, this clonotype turned up many times. The genes are TRBV30 and TRBJ2-7; TRBD2 might be the D (5 bases). Germline V gene sequence: CDR1 GTSNPN, CDR2 SVGIG (reference sequence). This CDR3 region has 12 residues. V dropped 8 bases and J dropped 0 bases, with 11 bases sitting between them. CDR3 nucleotides: TGTGCCGGGGAGTGGAGCTCCTACGAGCAGTACTTC. Translation: CAGEWSSYEQYF.

This clonotype was counted only a few times. This CDR3 reads CSARGLSGSSYEQYF. CDR3 nucleotides: TGCAGTGCTAGGGGATTGTCGGGCAGCTCCTACGAGCAGTACTTC. The gene calls are TRBV20-1 and TRBJ2-7; D remains ambiguous. From germline, CDR1 is DFQATT and CDR2 SNEGSKA (reference sequence). The CDR3 sequence is 15 residues long. Trimming cost V 3 bases and J 0 bases, with 15 bases left between them.

The rearrangement links TRBV7-2 to TRBJ2-7; weak D call: TRBD2 (5 bases). The CDR3 runs to 15 residues. Germline-derived CDR1 and CDR2 are SGHTA and FQGNSA. V lost 3 bases and J lost 2, with 14 bases in between. CDR3 amino acids: CASSLRADGAYEQYF. The DNA of the CDR3 is TGTGCCAGCAGCTTGAGGGCAGATGGAGCCTACGAGCAGTACTTC.

This clonotype was recorded at least ten times. The chain links TRBV4-1 to TRBJ2-3; a weak D match, TRBD2 (5 bases). Germline values: CDR1 MGHRA, CDR2 YSYEKL. V was shortened by 4 bases and J by 1 base, with 12 bases between the two germline ends. This CDR3 spans 15 amino acids. The CDR3 sequence is CASSRRRAGTDTQYF. In nucleotides, the CDR3 is TGCGCCAGCAGCCGGAGGCGAGCGGGCACAGATACGCAGTATTTT.

This clonotype was recorded once. The chain links TRBV9 to TRBJ1-6, with TRBD1 matching over 7 bases. The germline V gene has CDR1 SGDLS and CDR2 YYNGEE. The CDR3 contains 16 residues. The ends lost 0 bases at V and 7 bases at J; junction bases unmatched: 7. CDR3 loop: CASSVAGAGGNSPLHF. The CDR3 region has the DNA TGTGCCAGCAGCGTAGCAGGTGCAGGGGGGAATTCACCCCTCCACTTT.

Only a few counts were recorded for this clonotype. This chain joins TRBV7-2 and TRBJ2-2; D unclear. CDR1 and CDR2 (germline): SGHTA, FQGNSA. Trimming pared 5 bases from V and 3 bases from J, leaving 13 bases between. The CDR3 length is 15 residues. CDR3 loop: CASSLGGLDTGELFF. CDR3 DNA: TGTGCCAGCAGCCTTGGCGGCTTAGACACCGGGGAGCTGTTTTTT.

This clonotype was seen repeatedly, ten times or more. The V gene is TRBV6-2 or TRBV6-3, the J gene TRBJ1-2; D possibly corresponds to TRBD1 (5 bases). Germline V gives CDR1 MNHEY, CDR2 SVGEGT. V was trimmed by 0 bases and J by 3 bases, leaving 8 bases between them. The CDR3 has 14 residues. The CDR3 region has the DNA TGTGCCAGCAGTTACTCGAACAGGCACTATGGCTACACCTTC. Its translation is CASSYSNRHYGYTF.

The table lists this clonotype with many counts. The rearrangement joins TRBV6-1 to TRBJ1-2; a possible D gene is TRBD1 (6 bases). The CDR3 has 14 amino acids. Germline CDR1 MNHNS, CDR2 SASEGT. With 6 bases removed from V and 8 bases from J, the gap between germline ends came to 19 bases. CDR3 in amino acids: CASRKPGQTGGYTF. CDR3 bases: TGTGCCAGCAGGAAGCCGGGACAAACGGGAGGCTACACCTTC.

This chain links TRBV7-6 with TRBJ1-1; D gene uncertain. Germline CDR1 reads SGHVS; CDR2 reads FNYEAQ. CDR3 length equals 14 residues. Trimming stripped 5 bases from V and 4 bases from J, with 14 bases between. CDR3 residues: CASSPTTFGTEAFF. CDR3 bases: TGTGCCAGCAGCCCAACCACTTTCGGCACTGAAGCTTTCTTT.

In its sample, this clonotype was seen many times. The J gene is TRBJ2-7, the V gene TRBV7-9; perhaps TRBD1 as D (5 bases). The V end lost 1 base, the J end lost 9 bases, and 10 bases lay between the germline ends. There are 12 residues in the CDR3. Germline CDR1 is SEHNR and CDR2 is FQNEAQ (reference sequence). Here the CDR3 DNA reads TGTGCCAGCAGCTTAGACCGCACAGGGCAGTACTTC. Amino acid sequence: CASSLDRTGQYF.

This clonotype was seen at least ten times. This chain joins TRBV20-1 and TRBJ2-7, with a weak D call TRBD2 (6 bases). V lost 2 bases and J 4 bases, leaving 12 bases between the germline ends. CDR1 and CDR2 from the germline V gene are DFQATT and SNEGSKA (reference sequence). This CDR3 has 13 amino acids. Here the CDR3 DNA reads TGCAGTGCTAGAACGAGCGGGTTTTACGAGCAGTACTTC. Translation: CSARTSGFYEQYF.

The chain has TRBV7-2 and TRBJ2-2; the D gene could be TRBD1 or TRBD2 (5 bases each). Trimming took off 2 bases at V and 7 bases at J, with 20 bases between the two ends. The CDR3 runs to 17 residues. CDR1 is SGHTA, CDR2 FQGNSA, per germline. CDR3: CASSLRGTTRGGGELFF. CDR3 DNA sequence: TGTGCCAGCAGCTTAAGGGGTACTACACGGGGTGGCGGGGAGCTGTTTTTT. Together with reference TRBV7-2 and TRBJ2-2, the CDR3 gives the full variable domain: GAGVSQSPSNKVTEKGKDVELRCDPISGHTALYWYRQSLGQGLEFLIYFQGNSAPDKSGLPSDRFSAERTGGSVSTLTIQRTQQEDSAVYLCASSLRGTTRGGGELFFGEGSRLTVL.

This clonotype appeared many times. The chain links TRBV19 to TRBJ2-2; 14 nucleotides agree with TRBD2. The V and J ends lost 6 bases and 4 bases, in that order; junction bases with no gene match: 16. This CDR3 comprises 20 residues. Per the germline V gene, CDR1 is LNHDA and CDR2 is SQIVND (reference sequence). The CDR3 DNA reads TGTGCCAGTAGAACCCTTCGGGGGACTAGCGGGAGCCCGGGCACCGGGGAGCTGTTTTTT. Translating it yields CASRTLRGTSGSPGTGELFF.

This clonotype was recorded at least ten times. J is TRBJ1-1 and V is TRBV5-1; TRBD1 matches 8 bases. Germline CDR1 SGHRS, CDR2 YFSETQ. V shed 3 bases, J shed 4 bases, and the junction held 8 bases outside the gene matches. This CDR3 spans 15 amino acids. DNA of the CDR3: TGCGCCAGCAGCTACCAAGGACAGGGTGGCACTGAAGCTTTCTTT. Protein sequence: CASSYQGQGGTEAFF.

In this sample, this clonotype turned up many times. The rearrangement joins TRBV20-1 to TRBJ2-1; 10 nucleotides line up with TRBD2. Trimming removed 3 bases from V and 0 bases from J; junction bases left unmatched: 8. Per germline, CDR1 DFQATT and CDR2 SNEGSKA (reference sequence). CDR3 length equals 17 residues. The CDR3 coding sequence is TGCAGTGCTAGTCCTTGGGCTAGCGGGAGCTCCTACAATGAGCAGTTCTTC. This encodes CSASPWASGSSYNEQFF.

This clonotype was recorded at least ten times. The chain carries TRBV2 and TRBJ1-1; D unclear. The V gene lost 6 bases and the J gene lost 7 bases, with 12 bases spanning the gap. This CDR3 spans 12 amino acids. CDR1 SNHLY and CDR2 FYNNEI come from the germline V gene. CDR3 nucleotide sequence: TGTGCCAGCAGACGGAGTTCGATTGAAGCTTTCTTT. Encoded protein: CASRRSSIEAFF.

This clonotype was counted many times. This chain connects TRBV10-3 to TRBJ2-4, with 11 bases fitting TRBD2. Germline V gives CDR1 ENHRY, CDR2 SYGVKD. The CDR3 covers 13 residues. With V trimmed by 2 bases and J by 13 bases, 4 bases remained unmatched. The CDR3 reads CAISEGSGREQYF. Written as DNA, the CDR3 is TGTGCCATCAGTGAGGGTAGCGGGAGGGAACAGTACTTC.

In its sample, this clonotype was seen a few times. V is TRBV27 and J is TRBJ2-3, with D hard to call. Germline assignment: CDR1 MNHEY and CDR2 SMNVEV (reference sequence). The CDR3 extends over 14 amino acids. V lost 6 bases and J 2 bases, leaving 12 bases between the germline ends. The CDR3 protein is CASRPLHLTDTQYF. In DNA, the CDR3 is TGTGCCAGCAGACCGCTACACCTCACAGATACGCAGTATTTT.

The table lists this clonotype with a few counts. The V gene is TRBV7-2, the J gene TRBJ1-1; 9 bases map to TRBD1. V trimming: 3 bases; J trimming: 0 bases; junction bases outside the gene matches: 5. CDR3 length: 16 amino acids. Germline assignment: CDR1 SGHTA and CDR2 FQGNSA. The CDR3 region is CASSFFTGGMNTEAFF. CDR3 sequence (DNA): TGTGCCAGCAGCTTTTTTACAGGGGGCATGAACACTGAAGCTTTCTTT.

Many counts were recorded for this clonotype. This rearrangement joins TRBV12-3 or TRBV12-4 to TRBJ2-7; possibly TRBD1 for D (6 bases). The V end lost 5 bases, the J end lost 5 bases, and 19 bases lay between the germline ends. The CDR3 is 15 residues long. CDR3 sequence (DNA): TGTGCCAGCAGTCCCCTCGGGCCAGGGGCCGACGAGCAGTACTTC. It is translated as CASSPLGPGADEQYF.